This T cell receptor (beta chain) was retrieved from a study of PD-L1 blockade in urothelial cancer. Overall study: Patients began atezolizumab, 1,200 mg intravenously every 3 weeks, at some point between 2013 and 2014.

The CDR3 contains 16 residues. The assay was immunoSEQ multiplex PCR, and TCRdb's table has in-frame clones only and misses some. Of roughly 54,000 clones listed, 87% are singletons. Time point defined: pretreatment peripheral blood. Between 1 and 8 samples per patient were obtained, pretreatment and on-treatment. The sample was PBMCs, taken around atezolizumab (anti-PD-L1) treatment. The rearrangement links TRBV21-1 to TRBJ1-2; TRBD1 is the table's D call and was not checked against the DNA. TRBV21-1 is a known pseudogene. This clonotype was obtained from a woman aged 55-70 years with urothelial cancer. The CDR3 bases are TGTGCCAGCAGCAAAGTGGGTACCCGGGACACCTATGGCTACACCTTC. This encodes CASSKVGTRDTYGYTF.